The 26 T cell receptor beta chains reported below all come from one sample, sequenced in a study of shared T cell receptors in the human thymus (dated by TCRdb to the early 2020s). The library was made by the immunoSEQ multiplex PCR assay. The table comes from immuneACCESS by way of TCRdb, which keeps in-frame sequences with V and J called. Part of the clones is missing from these tables; in studies checked, under half for an unresolved V gene and the rest for unknown reasons. This sample comprises roughly 550,000 clones, 75% to 85% of them detected only once. The top ten constitute 0.013% of the sample. A further study also used this sample, focusing on human thymus T cells.

Sequenced: thymocytes. These receptors originate from a boy under two years old with a congenital heart defect. Donor details come from another sample of the same person, matched by shared clones.

This rearrangement joins TRBV18 to TRBJ2-5, with a tentative D call TRBD1 (5 bases). This CDR3 has 15 residues. Germline-derived CDR1 and CDR2 are KGHSH and LQKENI. With 3 bases removed from V and 2 bases from J, the gap between germline ends came to 13 bases. DNA of the CDR3: TGTGCCAGCTCACCGTCGGCAGGGTGGCAAGAGACCCAGTACTTC. Protein: CASSPSAGWQETQYF.

The genes are TRBV30 and TRBJ1-3, with D unclear. Trimming took off 1 base at V and 1 base at J, with 8 bases between the two ends. Germline V gives CDR1 GTSNPN, CDR2 SVGIG (reference sequence). The CDR3 contains 14 residues. Here the CDR3 DNA reads TGTGCCTGGAGTGAAAGAGGATCTGGAAACACCATATATTTT. Protein product: CAWSERGSGNTIYF.

The chain recombines TRBV9 with TRBJ2-2; 16 bases line up with TRBD2. V gave up 4 bases and J gave up 5 bases; unmatched junction bases: 11. This CDR3 comprises 19 residues. In germline, CDR1 is SGDLS, CDR2 YYNGEE. In DNA form, the CDR3 reads TGTGCCAGCAGCTTGGGGACTAGCGGGAGGGCCGGTGTAACCGGGGAGCTGTTTTTT. Translation: CASSLGTSGRAGVTGELFF.

V and J are TRBV29-1 and TRBJ1-2; a weak D match, TRBD1 (6 bases). The V end lost 7 bases, the J end lost 3 bases, and 15 bases lay between the germline ends. Germline V gives CDR1 SQVTM, CDR2 ANQGSEA. This CDR3 region has 13 residues. The CDR3: CSGQRPGDYGYTF. The CDR3 region has the DNA TGCAGCGGCCAGAGACCAGGGGACTATGGCTACACCTTC.

This chain connects TRBV23-1 to TRBJ1-1, with D possibly matching TRBD1 (5 bases). TRBV23-1 is identified as an open reading frame with a role that is uncertain. Trimming removed 6 bases from V and 2 bases from J, with 19 bases in between. The CDR3 contains 16 residues. The CDR3 region is CASRTGARWKNTEAFF. Here the CDR3 DNA reads TGCGCCAGCAGAACAGGAGCCCGATGGAAAAACACTGAAGCTTTCTTT.

V usage is TRBV30 and J usage is TRBJ2-7; D unresolved. Germline lookup yields CDR1 GTSNPN and CDR2 SVGIG (reference sequence). Trimming left V 4 bases short and J 1 base short, with 8 bases between. The CDR3 has 12 residues. The CDR3 bases are TGTGCCTGGAACACACAGTCCTACGAGCAGTACTTC. Encoded protein: CAWNTQSYEQYF.

The chain is built from TRBV6-1 and TRBJ2-7, with D perhaps TRBD2 (5 bases). The V end was cut by 0 bases, the J end by 6 bases, with 6 bases between. This CDR3 region has 12 residues. CDR1 and CDR2 (germline): MNHNS, SASEGT. The CDR3 sequence is CASSEAAGEQYF. The CDR3 DNA reads as TGTGCCAGCAGTGAAGCGGCGGGCGAGCAGTACTTC.

The chain carries TRBV5-1 and TRBJ2-3; 8 bases are a match to TRBD2. This CDR3 has 15 amino acids. Germline CDR1 reads SGHRS; CDR2 reads YFSETQ. J lost 6 bases, V lost 4 bases, and 10 bases had no gene match. The CDR3 here is CASSPRGGNRDTQYF. CDR3 in DNA: TGCGCCAGCAGCCCCCGGGGGGGCAATCGGGATACGCAGTATTTT.

The V call is TRBV5-4, the J call TRBJ1-2; weak D call: TRBD1 (5 bases). V lost 3 bases to trimming and J lost 8 bases, with 11 bases between them. CDR3 length: 12 amino acids. The germline CDR1 and CDR2 sequences are SGHNT and YYREEE (reference sequence). The CDR3 loop reads CASSYDREGYTF. CDR3 DNA: TGTGCCAGCAGCTACGACAGAGAAGGCTACACCTTC.

V gene TRBV7-2 combines with J gene TRBJ1-2; the match to TRBD1 covers 8 bases. This CDR3 region has 13 residues. J was trimmed by 6 bases and V by 5 bases; bases with no gene match: 5. Germline V gene data show CDR1 as SGHTA and CDR2 as FQGNSA. CDR3 residues: CASSPRQGNGYTF. The CDR3 DNA reads as TGTGCCAGCAGCCCGAGACAGGGGAATGGCTACACCTTC. The variable domain in full, completed from reference TRBV7-2 and TRBJ1-2, reads GAGVSQSPSNKVTEKGKDVELRCDPISGHTALYWYRQSLGQGLEFLIYFQGNSAPDKSGLPSDRFSAERTGGSVSTLTIQRTQQEDSAVYLCASSPRQGNGYTFGSGTRLTVV.

The genes are TRBV12-5 and TRBJ2-7; D not resolved. The germline gives CDR1 LGHNT, CDR2 FRNRAP. With 6 bases removed from V and 0 bases from J, the gap between germline ends came to 12 bases. This CDR3 has 14 residues. CDR3 in amino acids: CASGGGGVSYEQYF. For the CDR3, the DNA is TGTGCTAGTGGAGGCGGCGGAGTCTCCTACGAGCAGTACTTC.

The rearrangement uses TRBV5-6 and TRBJ2-1; 7 bases are a match to TRBD1. The germline V gene has CDR1 SGHDT and CDR2 YYEEEE. There are 14 residues in the CDR3. J lost 3 bases, V lost 3 bases, and 3 bases had no gene match. The CDR3 loop is CASSSPGGYNEQFF. In nucleotides, the CDR3 is TGTGCCAGCAGCTCCCCAGGGGGCTACAATGAGCAGTTCTTC.

The chain carries TRBV6-5 and TRBJ2-5, with D possibly being TRBD2 (5 bases). CDR3 length: 14 amino acids. Germline CDR1 reads MNHEY; CDR2 reads SVGAGI. Trimming removed 7 bases at V and 4 bases at J, with 16 bases between. The CDR3 DNA sequence: TGTGCCAGCATCCCACGCGGGCACCTAGAGACCCAGTACTTC. Protein sequence: CASIPRGHLETQYF.

J is TRBJ2-7 and V is TRBV28, with 11 bases fitting TRBD2. CDR1 and CDR2 (germline): MDHEN, SYDVKM. This CDR3 has 19 residues. Trimming took 5 bases from V and 3 from J; bases not matched to a gene: 18. For the CDR3, the DNA is TGTGCCAGCAGTCCAAACTACGATGCACTAGCGGGAGCCCACTACGAGCAGTACTTC. It translates to CASSPNYDALAGAHYEQYF.

V usage is TRBV27 and J usage is TRBJ2-7; 12 bases agree with TRBD2. V lost 5 bases and J lost 2; bases outside the gene matches: 13. Per the germline V gene, CDR1 is MNHEY and CDR2 is SMNVEV (reference sequence). CDR3 size: 18 residues. CDR3 coding DNA: TGTGCCAGCAGTCCAACGGCTAGCGGGAGGGCCATGACCTACGAGCAGTACTTC. Translated: CASSPTASGRAMTYEQYF.

The rearrangement uses TRBV6-1 and TRBJ2-1; possibly TRBD2 for D (6 bases). The CDR3 sequence is 17 residues long. Trimming stripped 1 base from V and 0 bases from J, with 13 bases between. Looked up from germline, CDR1 is MNHNS and CDR2 is SASEGT. The CDR3 loop is CASSEVWDWSSYNEQFF. Written as DNA, the CDR3 is TGTGCCAGCAGTGAAGTGTGGGACTGGAGCTCCTACAATGAGCAGTTCTTC.

The chain links TRBV6-5 to TRBJ1-2; possibly TRBD1 for D (5 bases). The CDR3 sequence is 13 residues long. Germline V lookup: CDR1 MNHEY, CDR2 SVGAGI. The V gene lost 2 bases and the J gene lost 6 bases, with 10 bases spanning the gap. CDR3 protein: CASSYPGFHGYTF. The DNA of the CDR3 is TGTGCCAGCAGTTACCCAGGGTTCCATGGCTACACCTTC.

The chain links TRBV28 to TRBJ2-7; D not certain. V lost 4 bases and J 6 bases, leaving 13 bases between the germline ends. Germline CDR1 MDHEN, CDR2 SYDVKM. The CDR3 is 13 residues long. DNA for the CDR3: TGTGCCAGCAGTTGGGCCCGAATGCGCGAGCAGTACTTC. It is translated as CASSWARMREQYF.

The table lists this clone with a few counts. The chain has TRBV28 and TRBJ1-3; 7 bases are shared with TRBD1. The V gene end was trimmed by 5 bases and the J gene end by 1 base; junction bases not matched to a gene: 14. This CDR3 comprises 18 residues. Germline V gene sequence: CDR1 MDHEN, CDR2 SYDVKM. Here the CDR3 DNA reads TGTGCCAGCAGTCCGTATCATATACAGGGGCTTTCTGGAAACACCATATATTTT. It yields the protein CASSPYHIQGLSGNTIYF.

The chain is built from TRBV2 and TRBJ2-4; D not resolved. The V end lost 4 bases, the J end lost 6 bases, and 13 bases lay between the germline ends. Looked up from germline, CDR1 is SNHLY and CDR2 is FYNNEI. The CDR3 has 14 amino acids. Written as DNA, the CDR3 is TGTGCCAGCAGTGCGCGGCGACCCTCAAACATTCAGTACTTC. Translated, it gives CASSARRPSNIQYF.

This rearrangement joins TRBV4-2 to TRBJ2-1; 8 nucleotides align to TRBD1. The CDR3 loop spans 16 amino acids. Germline CDR1 reads LGHNA; CDR2 reads YNFKEQ. V shed 1 base, J shed 6 bases, and the junction held 8 bases outside the gene matches. CDR3 residues: CASSQVRTGNSNEQFF. CDR3 in DNA: TGTGCCAGCAGCCAAGTCAGGACAGGGAACTCCAATGAGCAGTTCTTC.

This chain joins TRBV11-2 and TRBJ1-2, with 7 bases matching TRBD1. The CDR3 loop spans 15 amino acids. Germline assignment: CDR1 SGHAT and CDR2 FQNNGV. Losses at the gene ends were 1 base for V and 4 bases for J; bases not matched to a gene: 6. CDR3 in amino acids: CASSLGEGGIYGYTF. CDR3 bases: TGTGCCAGCAGCTTAGGTGAAGGGGGCATCTATGGCTACACCTTC.

The rearrangement links TRBV15 to TRBJ2-7; no definite D call. Deletions cut 0 bases from V and 9 bases from J, with 12 bases between. The CDR3 consists of 13 residues. The germline CDR1 and CDR2 sequences are LNHNV and YYDKDF (reference sequence). CDR3 sequence reads: CATSRDDQAAQYF. The DNA for the CDR3 is TGTGCCACCAGCAGAGATGACCAGGCTGCGCAGTACTTC.

The chain recombines TRBV5-4 with TRBJ2-7, with D perhaps matching TRBD1 (6 bases). The CDR3 is 15 residues long. Deletions cut 3 bases from V and 4 bases from J, with 17 bases between. CDR1 is SGHNT, CDR2 YYREEE, per germline (reference sequence). In nucleotides, the CDR3 is TGTGCCAGCAGCTCAGGGGCTAGCTATCCTTACGAGCAGTACTTC. Encoded protein: CASSSGASYPYEQYF.

This clone was seen more than once but under ten times. CDR3: CASSLVTGGLAGVPEQFF. In nucleotides, the CDR3 is TGTGCCAGCAGCTTAGTTACCGGCGGACTAGCGGGAGTTCCTGAGCAGTTCTTC. The chain links TRBV11-2 to TRBJ2-1, with TRBD2 matching over 13 bases. The CDR3 is 18 amino acids. In germline, CDR1 is SGHAT, CDR2 FQNNGV. Trimming took 1 base from V and 9 from J; bases not matched to a gene: 12.

The chain recombines TRBV7-9 with TRBJ2-7; tentative D call: TRBD1 (5 bases). CDR3 length: 14 amino acids. Germline V CDR1 and CDR2: SEHNR, FQNEAQ (reference sequence). V lost 5 bases and J lost 0, with 11 bases in between. CDR3 in DNA: TGTGCCAGCAGCGTGGGGCCCAGCTCCTACGAGCAGTACTTC. Translation: CASSVGPSSYEQYF.